The rows below give T cell receptor beta chains drawn from one sample of a study of cytomegalovirus exposure and HLA in healthy donors. Measured with immunoSEQ multiplex PCR; TCRdb has only the in-frame clones, and not every one. Of some 190,000 clones listed, around 75% are singletons. Material: PBMCs. The origin of the receptors is a woman between 50 and 59 years old in good health and CMV-seronegative. The CDR3 runs from the conserved cysteine through the conserved F or W.

TRBJ2-7 | TRBV7-2 | 13 | CASSVLQGYEQYF
TRBJ1-1 | TRBV25-1 | 17 | CASRLWGTGDGSTEAFF
TRBJ2-5 | TRBV19 | 15 | CTSSIRRGDKETQYF
TRBJ1-2 | TRBV25-1 | 13 | CASSETAHYGYTF
TRBJ1-5 | TRBV6-1 | 17 | CASSEALGVGSNQPQHF
TRBJ2-7 | TRBV6-5 | 14 | CASSWAGLAYEQYF
TRBJ2-1 | TRBV2 | 14 | CASLLAGGRNEQFF
TRBJ2-7 | TRBV7-2 | 14 | CASRPGLGKNEQYF
TRBJ2-3 | TRBV7-8 | 15 | CASSLDLSRADTQYF
TRBJ1-1 | TRBV2 | 19 | CASRGGVLGQGSLNTEAFF
TRBJ2-1 | TRBV5-4 | 16 | CASSQKGLADYNEQFF
TRBJ2-7 | TRBV7-3 | 17 | CASSLAQLQSTSYEQYF
TRBJ2-3 | TRBV9 | 15 | CASSPYSGDTDTQYF